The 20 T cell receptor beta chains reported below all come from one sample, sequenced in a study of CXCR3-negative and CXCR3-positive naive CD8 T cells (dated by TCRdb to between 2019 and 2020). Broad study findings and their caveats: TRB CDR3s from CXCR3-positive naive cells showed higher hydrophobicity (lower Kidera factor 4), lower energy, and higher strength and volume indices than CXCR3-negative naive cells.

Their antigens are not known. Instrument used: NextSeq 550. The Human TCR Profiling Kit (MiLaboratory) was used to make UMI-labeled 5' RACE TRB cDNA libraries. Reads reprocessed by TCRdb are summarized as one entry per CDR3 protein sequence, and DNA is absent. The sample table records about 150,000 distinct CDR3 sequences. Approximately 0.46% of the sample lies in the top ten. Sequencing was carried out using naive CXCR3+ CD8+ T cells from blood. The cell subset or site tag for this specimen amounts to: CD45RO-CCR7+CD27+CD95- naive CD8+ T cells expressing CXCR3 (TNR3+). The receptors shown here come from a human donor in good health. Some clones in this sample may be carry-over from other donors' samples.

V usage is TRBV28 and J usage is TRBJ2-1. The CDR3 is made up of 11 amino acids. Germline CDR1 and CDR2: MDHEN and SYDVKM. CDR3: CASSPRDEQFF. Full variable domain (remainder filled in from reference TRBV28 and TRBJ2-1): DVKVTQSSRYLVKRTGEKVFLECVQDMDHENMFWYRQDPGLGLRLIYFSYDVKMKEKGDIPEGYSVSREKKERFSLILESASTNQTSMYLCASSPRDEQFFGPGTRLTVL.

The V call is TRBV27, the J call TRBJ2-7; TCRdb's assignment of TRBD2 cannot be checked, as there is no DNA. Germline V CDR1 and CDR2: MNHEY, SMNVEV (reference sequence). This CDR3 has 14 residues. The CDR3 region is CASSSGLAGFEQYF.

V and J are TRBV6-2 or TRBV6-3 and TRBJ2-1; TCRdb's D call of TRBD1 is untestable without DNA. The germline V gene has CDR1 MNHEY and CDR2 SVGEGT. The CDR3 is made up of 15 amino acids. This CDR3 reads CASSYEGLEYNEQFF.

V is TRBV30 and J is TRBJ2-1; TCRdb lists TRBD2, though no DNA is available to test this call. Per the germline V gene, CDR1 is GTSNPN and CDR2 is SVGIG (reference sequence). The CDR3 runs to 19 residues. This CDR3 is CAWSAGGGTSGRDYNEQFF.

The CDR3 loop reads CASSFSSDEQFF. This chain joins TRBV7-9 and TRBJ2-1. CDR3 size: 12 residues. Germline loops: CDR1 SEHNR, CDR2 FQNEAQ (reference sequence).

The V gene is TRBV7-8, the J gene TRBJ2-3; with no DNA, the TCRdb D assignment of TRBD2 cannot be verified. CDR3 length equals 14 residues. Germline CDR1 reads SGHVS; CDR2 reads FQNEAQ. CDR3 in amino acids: CASSLWASGDTQYF.

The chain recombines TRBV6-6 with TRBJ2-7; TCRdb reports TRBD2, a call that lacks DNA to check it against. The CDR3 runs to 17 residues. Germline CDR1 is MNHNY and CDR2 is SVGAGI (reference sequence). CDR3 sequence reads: CASSYSPTSGMRYEQYF.

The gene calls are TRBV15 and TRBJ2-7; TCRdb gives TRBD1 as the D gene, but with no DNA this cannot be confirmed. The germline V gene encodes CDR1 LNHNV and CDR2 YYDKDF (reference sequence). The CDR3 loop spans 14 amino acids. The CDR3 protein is CATSGTADSYEQYF.

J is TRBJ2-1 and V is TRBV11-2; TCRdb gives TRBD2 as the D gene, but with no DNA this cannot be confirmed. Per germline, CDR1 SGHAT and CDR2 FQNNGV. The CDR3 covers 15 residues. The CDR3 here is CASSFRLAGGNEQFF.

CDR3 sequence: CASSQVFPGGGNEQYF. V is TRBV4-1 and J is TRBJ2-7; there is no DNA to check the TCRdb D call of TRBD1. Germline loops: CDR1 MGHRA, CDR2 YSYEKL. CDR3 length equals 16 residues.

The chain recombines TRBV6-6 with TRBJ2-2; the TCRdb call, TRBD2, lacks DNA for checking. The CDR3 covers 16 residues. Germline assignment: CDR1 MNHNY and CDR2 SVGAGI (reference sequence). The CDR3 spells CASNPEAGERAGELFF.

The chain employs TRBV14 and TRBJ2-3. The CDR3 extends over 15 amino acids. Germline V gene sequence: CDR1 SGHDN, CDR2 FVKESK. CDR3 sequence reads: CASSQDFASTDTQYF.

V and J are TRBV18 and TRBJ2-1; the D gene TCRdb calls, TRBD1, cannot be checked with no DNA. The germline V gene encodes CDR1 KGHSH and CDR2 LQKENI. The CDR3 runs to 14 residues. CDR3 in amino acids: CASSPPPGSNEQFF. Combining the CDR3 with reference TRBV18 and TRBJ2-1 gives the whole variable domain NAGVMQNPRHLVRRRGQEARLRCSPMKGHSHVYWYRQLPEEGLKFMVYLQKENIIDESGMPKERFSAEFPKEGPSILRIQQVVRGDSAAYFCASSPPPGSNEQFFGPGTRLTVL.

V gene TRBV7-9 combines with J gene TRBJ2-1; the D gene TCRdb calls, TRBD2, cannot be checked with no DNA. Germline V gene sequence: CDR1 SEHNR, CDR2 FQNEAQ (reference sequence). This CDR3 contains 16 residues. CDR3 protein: CASSAIGLSAYNEQFF.

CDR3 loop: CASSDSGGGAGIDEQFF. The V and J genes are TRBV6-4 and TRBJ2-1; TCRdb outputs TRBD2, but without DNA this stays unchecked. CDR1 and CDR2 (germline): MRHNA, SNTAGT. The CDR3 contains 17 residues.

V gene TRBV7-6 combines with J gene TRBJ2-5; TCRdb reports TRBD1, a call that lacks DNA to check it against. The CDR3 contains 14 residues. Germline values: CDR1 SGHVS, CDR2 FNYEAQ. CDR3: CASSSHRNQETQYF. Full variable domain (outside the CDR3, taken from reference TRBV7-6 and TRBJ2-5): GAGVSQSPRYKVTKRGQDVALRCDPISGHVSLYWYRQALGQGPEFLTYFNYEAQQDKSGLPNDRFSAERPEGSISTLTIQRTEQRDSAMYRCASSSHRNQETQYFGPGTRLLVL.

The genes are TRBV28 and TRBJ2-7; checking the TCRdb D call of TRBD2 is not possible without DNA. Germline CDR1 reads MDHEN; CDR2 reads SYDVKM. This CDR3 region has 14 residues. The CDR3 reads CASSPRAGIREQYF. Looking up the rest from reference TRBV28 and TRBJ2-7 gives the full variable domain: DVKVTQSSRYLVKRTGEKVFLECVQDMDHENMFWYRQDPGLGLRLIYFSYDVKMKEKGDIPEGYSVSREKKERFSLILESASTNQTSMYLCASSPRAGIREQYFGPGTRLTVT.

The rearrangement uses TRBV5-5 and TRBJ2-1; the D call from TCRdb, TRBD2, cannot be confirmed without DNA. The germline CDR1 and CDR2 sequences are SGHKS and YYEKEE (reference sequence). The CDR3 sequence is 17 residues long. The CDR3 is CASSLGLAGDLNYEQFF. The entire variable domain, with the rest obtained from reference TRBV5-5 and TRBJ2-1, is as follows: DAGVTQSPTHLIKTRGQQVTLRCSPISGHKSVSWYQQVLGQGPQFIFQYYEKEERGRGNFPDRFSARQFPNYSSELNVNALLLGDSALYLCASSLGLAGDLNYEQFFGPGTRLTVL.

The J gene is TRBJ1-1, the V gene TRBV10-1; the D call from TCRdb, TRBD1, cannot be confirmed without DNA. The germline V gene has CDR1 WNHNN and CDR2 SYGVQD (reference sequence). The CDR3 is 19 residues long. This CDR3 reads CASSTKRFSSGQGWTEAFF.

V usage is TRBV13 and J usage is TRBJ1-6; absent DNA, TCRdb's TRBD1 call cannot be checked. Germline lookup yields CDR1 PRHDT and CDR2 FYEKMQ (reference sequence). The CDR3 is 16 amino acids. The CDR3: CASRTEGASYNSPLHF.